This T cell receptor beta chain originates from a study of CD8 T cells in Susac syndrome. The V gene lost 2 bases and the J gene lost 0 bases, with 11 bases spanning the gap. The germline V gene has CDR1 SNHLY and CDR2 FYNNEI. The CDR3 is 16 residues long. It was with random hexamers that 0.5 to 1 ug RNA was reverse transcribed. TCRdb analysed the immunoSEQ multiplex PCR reads with MiXCR anew, one entry per CDR3 protein. Of 84,000 or so distinct CDR3 sequences in the sample, around 94% were seen once. TEMRA cells were enriched by FACS, while CD8+ and CD4+ T cells were obtained through a negative isolation that was performed magnetically.

Sequences were obtained from CD8+ T cells from PBMCs. J is TRBJ1-5 and V is TRBV2; a possible D gene is TRBD1 (5 bases). This receptor was identified in a human donor with Susac syndrome. In DNA form, the CDR3 reads TGTGCCAGCAGTGAAATTACGGGGGATAGCAATCAGCCCCAGCATTTT. This translates into CASSEITGDSNQPQHF.